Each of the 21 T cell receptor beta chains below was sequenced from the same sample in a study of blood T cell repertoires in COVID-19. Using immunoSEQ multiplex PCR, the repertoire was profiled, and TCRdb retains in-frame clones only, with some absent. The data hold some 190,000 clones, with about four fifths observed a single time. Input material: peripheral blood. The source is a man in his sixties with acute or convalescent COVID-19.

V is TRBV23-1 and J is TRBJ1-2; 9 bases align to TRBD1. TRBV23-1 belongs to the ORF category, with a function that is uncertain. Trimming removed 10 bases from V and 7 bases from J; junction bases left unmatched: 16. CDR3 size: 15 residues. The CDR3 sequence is CATIKQGARKSGYTF. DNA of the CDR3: TGCGCCACCATCAAACAGGGGGCGAGAAAATCTGGCTACACCTTC.

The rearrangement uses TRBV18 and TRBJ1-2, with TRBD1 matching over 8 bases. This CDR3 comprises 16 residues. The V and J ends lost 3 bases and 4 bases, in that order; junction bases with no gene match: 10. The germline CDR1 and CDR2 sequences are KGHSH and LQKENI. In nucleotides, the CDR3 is TGTGCCAGCTCACCGAGTTCGGGACAGGCCGGCTATGGCTACACCTTC. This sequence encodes CASSPSSGQAGYGYTF.

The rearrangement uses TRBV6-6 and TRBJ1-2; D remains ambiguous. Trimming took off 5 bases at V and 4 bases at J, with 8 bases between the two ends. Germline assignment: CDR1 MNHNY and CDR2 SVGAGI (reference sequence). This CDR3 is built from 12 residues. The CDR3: CASSDDSYGYTF. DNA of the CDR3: TGTGCCAGCAGTGACGACTCCTATGGCTACACCTTC.

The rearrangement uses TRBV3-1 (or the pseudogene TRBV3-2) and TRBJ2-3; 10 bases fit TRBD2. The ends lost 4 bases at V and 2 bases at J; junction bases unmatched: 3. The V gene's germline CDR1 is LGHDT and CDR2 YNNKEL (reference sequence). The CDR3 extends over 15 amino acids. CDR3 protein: CASSLGLAATDTQYF. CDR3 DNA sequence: TGTGCCAGCAGCCTAGGACTAGCGGCCACAGATACGCAGTATTTT.

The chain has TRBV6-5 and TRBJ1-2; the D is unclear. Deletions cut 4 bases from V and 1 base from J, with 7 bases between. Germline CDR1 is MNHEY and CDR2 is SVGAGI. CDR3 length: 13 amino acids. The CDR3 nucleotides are TGTGCCAGCAGTTCCCCCAATAACTATGGCTACACCTTC. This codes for CASSSPNNYGYTF.

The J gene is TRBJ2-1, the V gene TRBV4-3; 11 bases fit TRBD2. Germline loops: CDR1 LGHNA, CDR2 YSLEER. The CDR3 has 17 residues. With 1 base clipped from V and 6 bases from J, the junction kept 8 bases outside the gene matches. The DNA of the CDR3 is TGCGCCAGCAGCCAAGCCTTAGCGGGGGGGACCATCAATGAGCAGTTCTTC. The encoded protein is CASSQALAGGTINEQFF.

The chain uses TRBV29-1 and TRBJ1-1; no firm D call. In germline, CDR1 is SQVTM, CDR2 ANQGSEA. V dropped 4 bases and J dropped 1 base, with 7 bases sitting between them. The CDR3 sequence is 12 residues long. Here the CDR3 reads CSVGPGNTEAFF. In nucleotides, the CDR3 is TGCAGCGTTGGCCCCGGGAACACTGAAGCTTTCTTT.

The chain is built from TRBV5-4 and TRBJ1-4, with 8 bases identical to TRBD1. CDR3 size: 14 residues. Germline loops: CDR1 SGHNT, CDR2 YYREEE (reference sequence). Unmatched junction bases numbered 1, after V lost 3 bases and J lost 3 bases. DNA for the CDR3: TGTGCCAGCAGCTCGGACAGGGCTAATGAAAAACTGTTTTTT. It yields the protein CASSSDRANEKLFF.

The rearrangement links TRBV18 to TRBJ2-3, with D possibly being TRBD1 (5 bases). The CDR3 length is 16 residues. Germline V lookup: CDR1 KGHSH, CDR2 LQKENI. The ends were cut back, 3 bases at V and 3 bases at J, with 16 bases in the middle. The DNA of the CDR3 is TGTGCCAGCTCACCTCGAGCCCAAGGGGTAACAGATACGCAGTATTTT. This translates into CASSPRAQGVTDTQYF. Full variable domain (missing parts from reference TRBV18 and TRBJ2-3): NAGVMQNPRHLVRRRGQEARLRCSPMKGHSHVYWYRQLPEEGLKFMVYLQKENIIDESGMPKERFSAEFPKEGPSILRIQQVVRGDSAAYFCASSPRAQGVTDTQYFGPGTRLTVL.

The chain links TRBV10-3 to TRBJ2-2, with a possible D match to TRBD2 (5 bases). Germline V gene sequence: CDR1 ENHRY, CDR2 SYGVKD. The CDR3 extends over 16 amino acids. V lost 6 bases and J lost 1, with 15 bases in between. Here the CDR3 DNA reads TGTGCCATCAGCGATACTACGGCGGGGAACACCGGGGAGCTGTTTTTT. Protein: CAISDTTAGNTGELFF.

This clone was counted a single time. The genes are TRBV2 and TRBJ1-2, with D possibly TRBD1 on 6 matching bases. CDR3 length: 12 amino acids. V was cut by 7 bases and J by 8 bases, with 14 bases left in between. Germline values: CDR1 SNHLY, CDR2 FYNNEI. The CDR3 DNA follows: TGTGCCAGCAATGTCAGGGGTGCGGGCTACACCTTC. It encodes CASNVRGAGYTF.

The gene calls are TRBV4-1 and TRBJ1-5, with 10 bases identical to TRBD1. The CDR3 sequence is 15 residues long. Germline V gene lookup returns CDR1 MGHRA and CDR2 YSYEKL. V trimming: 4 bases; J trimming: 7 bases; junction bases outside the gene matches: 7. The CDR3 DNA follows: TGCGCCAGCAGCCGAGGACAGGGGGTTGAACAGCCCCAGCATTTT. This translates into CASSRGQGVEQPQHF.

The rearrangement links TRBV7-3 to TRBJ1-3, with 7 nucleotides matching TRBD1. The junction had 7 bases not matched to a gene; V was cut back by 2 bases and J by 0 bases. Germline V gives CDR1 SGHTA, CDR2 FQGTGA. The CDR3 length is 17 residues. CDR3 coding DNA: TGTGCCAGCAGCTTATCAGGGGGACCGAGCTCTGGAAACACCATATATTTT. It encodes CASSLSGGPSSGNTIYF.

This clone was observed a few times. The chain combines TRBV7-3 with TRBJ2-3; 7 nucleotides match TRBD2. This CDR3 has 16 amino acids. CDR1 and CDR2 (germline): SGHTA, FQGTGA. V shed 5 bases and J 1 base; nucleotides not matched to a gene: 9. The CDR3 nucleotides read TGTGCCAGCAGCCCCTTGGGCGGGGGAGGCACAGATACGCAGTATTTT. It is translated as CASSPLGGGGTDTQYF.

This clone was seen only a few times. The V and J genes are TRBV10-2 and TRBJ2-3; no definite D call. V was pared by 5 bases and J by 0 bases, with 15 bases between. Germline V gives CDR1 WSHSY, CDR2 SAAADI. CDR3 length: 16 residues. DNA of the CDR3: TGCGCCAGCAGTCATCATCTAACTTCTAGCACAGATACGCAGTATTTT. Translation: CASSHHLTSSTDTQYF.

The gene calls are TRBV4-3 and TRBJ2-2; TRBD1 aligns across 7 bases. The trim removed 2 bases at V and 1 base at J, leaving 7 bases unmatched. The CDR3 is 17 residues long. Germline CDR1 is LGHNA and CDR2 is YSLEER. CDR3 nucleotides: TGCGCCAGCAGCCAACTCACAGGGGATTTGAACACCGGGGAGCTGTTTTTT. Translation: CASSQLTGDLNTGELFF.

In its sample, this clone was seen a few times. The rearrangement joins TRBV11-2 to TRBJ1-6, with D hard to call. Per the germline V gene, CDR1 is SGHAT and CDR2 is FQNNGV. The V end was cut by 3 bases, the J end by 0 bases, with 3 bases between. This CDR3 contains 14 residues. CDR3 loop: CASSFNSYNSPLHF. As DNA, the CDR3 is TGTGCCAGCAGCTTTAACTCCTATAATTCACCCCTCCACTTT.

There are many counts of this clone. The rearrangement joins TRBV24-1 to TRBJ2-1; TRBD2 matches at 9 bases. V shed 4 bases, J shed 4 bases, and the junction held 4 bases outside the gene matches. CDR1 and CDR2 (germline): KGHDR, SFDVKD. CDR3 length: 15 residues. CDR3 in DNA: TGTGCCACCAGTGAGCCTAGCGGGAATTACAATGAGCAGTTCTTC. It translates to CATSEPSGNYNEQFF.

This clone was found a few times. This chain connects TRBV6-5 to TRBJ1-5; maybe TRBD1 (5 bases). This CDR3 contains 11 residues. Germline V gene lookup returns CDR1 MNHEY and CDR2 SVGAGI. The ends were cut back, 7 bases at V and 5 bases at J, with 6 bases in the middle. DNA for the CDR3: TGTGCCAGCACGGGGGATCAGCCCCAGCATTTT. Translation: CASTGDQPQHF.

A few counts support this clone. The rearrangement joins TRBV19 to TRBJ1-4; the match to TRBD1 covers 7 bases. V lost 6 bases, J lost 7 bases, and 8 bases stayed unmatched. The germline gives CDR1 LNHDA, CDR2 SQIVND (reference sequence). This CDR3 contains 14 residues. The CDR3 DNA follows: TGTGCCAGTAGCACCCGGGACAGCCTTGAAAAACTGTTTTTT. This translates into CASSTRDSLEKLFF.

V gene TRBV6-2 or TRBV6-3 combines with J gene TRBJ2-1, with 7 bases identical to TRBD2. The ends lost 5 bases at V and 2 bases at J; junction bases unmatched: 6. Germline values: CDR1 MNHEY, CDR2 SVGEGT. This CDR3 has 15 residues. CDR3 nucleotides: TGTGCCAGCAGTCTCCGACTAGCTCCCTACAATGAGCAGTTCTTC. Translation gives CASSLRLAPYNEQFF.